The T cell receptor (beta chain) under discussion was sequenced for a study of T cell responses to AZD1222 COVID-19 vaccine. The assay was immunoSEQ multiplex PCR, and TCRdb's table has in-frame clones only and misses some. Counted here are 95,000 to 100,000 clones, less than 95% occurring once; the ten biggest clones make up roughly 1.4%. V lost 6 bases and J lost 4, with 10 bases in between. This CDR3 has 11 amino acids. Germline CDR1 is DFQATT and CDR2 is SNEGSKA (reference sequence). This chain links TRBV20-1 with TRBJ2-7; D assignment may be TRBD1 or TRBD2 (5 bases each). This sequence originates from an adult in good health. The starting material was peripheral blood, obtained on day 0 of AZD1222 vaccination. CDR3 region: CSAPGTYEQYF. The CDR3 nucleotides are TGCAGTGCCCCGGGGACGTACGAGCAGTACTTC.